This TCR beta chain was obtained from a study of blood T cell repertoires in COVID-19. Study information: The United States, Italy and Spain provided the acute and convalescent COVID-19 samples.

Participants were aged roughly 18 to 100 years from about two dozen US areas. Assignments of participants to cohorts depended upon their own reported clinical history. Individuals in the exposed group had encountered a COVID-19 case within 2 weeks preceding study entry. The CDR3 has 19 residues. J lost 1 base, V lost 3 bases, and 14 bases had no gene match. In germline, CDR1 is LNHDA, CDR2 SQIVND (reference sequence). Clones were read by immunoSEQ multiplex PCR, and TCRdb kept only the in-frame ones, dropping some. Here the sample spans 350,000 to 450,000 clones, approximately 90% being singletons. The chain recombines TRBV19 with TRBJ1-5; 8 nucleotides agree with TRBD1. The sequenced material came from PBMCs or T cells enriched from blood (not recorded which). This receptor was obtained from a woman between 35 and 50 years old who had been exposed to COVID-19. CDR3 region: CASSMPGQGSRRSNQPQHF. CDR3 DNA sequence: TGTGCCAGTAGTATGCCCGGACAGGGTTCACGTAGGAGCAATCAGCCCCAGCATTTT.